The following is a TCR beta chain sequence with its context. This sample was included in a study of T cell responses to AZD1222 COVID-19 vaccine. Produced via immunoSEQ multiplex PCR; TCRdb's table is partial and in-frame only. The sample shows approximately 100,000 clones, approximately 87% of them seen only once. The CDR3 spans 16 residues. Germline V gene lookup returns CDR1 PRHDT and CDR2 FYEKMQ (reference sequence). The V and J ends lost 5 bases and 4 bases respectively, with 15 bases between them. The sequenced sample was peripheral blood, obtained on day 0 of AZD1222 vaccination. This chain uses TRBV13 with TRBJ1-6; D unresolved. This sequence originates from an adult in good health. Here the CDR3 reads CASSTRVGQYNSPLHF. The CDR3, as DNA: TGTGCCAGCAGCACCCGGGTAGGGCAATATAATTCACCCCTCCACTTT.